These T cell receptor beta chains were read from a single sample in a study of CD8+ T cells in alopecia areata. Clones were sequenced by immunoSEQ multiplex PCR, and TCRdb holds only the in-frame ones, with some missing. The sample lists some 180,000 clones, approximately 50% occurring once. The source was CD8+ T cells sorted from blood, collected at approximately week 51, from a patient treated with tofacitinib. The receptors stem from a human donor with alopecia areata. Each CDR3 is given with its conserved first and last residue. The order of the fields is CDR3 protein, CDR3 DNA, J gene, D gene, clone size, V gene. The D gene is left open where the match is weak. Rows give clone size only sometimes, using once, few, many, or a class for an expanded clone.

CDR3: CASSEAASGGPLPTDTQYF
DNA: TGTGCCAGCAGTGAAGCGGCTAGCGGGGGACCCTTACCCACAGATACGCAGTATTTT
J: TRBJ2-3
D: TRBD2
size: few
V: TRBV6-1

CDR3: CASSLDAGETQYF
DNA: TGTGCCAGCAGCTTAGACGCAGGGGAGACCCAGTACTTC
J: TRBJ2-5
D: -
size: -
V: TRBV7-9

CDR3: CASSFRGQETQYF
DNA: TGTGCCAGCAGCTTCCGGGGACAAGAGACCCAGTACTTC
J: TRBJ2-5
D: -
size: -
V: TRBV5-4

CDR3: CSVRTTRDTEAFF
DNA: TGCAGCGTGAGGACGACTCGGGACACTGAAGCTTTCTTT
J: TRBJ1-1
D: -
size: few
V: TRBV29-1

CDR3: CASSLDAGGRYEQFF
DNA: TGTGCCAGCAGCTTAGATGCGGGGGGGAGGTATGAGCAGTTCTTC
J: TRBJ2-1
D: TRBD2
size: -
V: TRBV11-2

CDR3: CASRARGRSNQPQHF
DNA: TGTGCCAGTAGGGCGAGGGGCCGTAGCAATCAGCCCCAGCATTTT
J: TRBJ1-5
D: -
size: -
V: TRBV19

CDR3: CASSGDHQPQHF
DNA: TGTGCCAGCAGTGGGGACCATCAGCCCCAGCATTTT
J: TRBJ1-5
D: -
size: -
V: TRBV2

CDR3: CASSLGGTGNEQFF
DNA: TGTGCCAGCAGCTTGGGAGGGACAGGCAATGAGCAGTTCTTC
J: TRBJ2-1
D: TRBD1
size: few
V: TRBV5-4

CDR3: CASSVAPTGGYGYTF
DNA: TGTGCCAGCAGCGTAGCTCCTACAGGGGGTTATGGCTACACCTTC
J: TRBJ1-2
D: TRBD1
size: -
V: TRBV9

CDR3: CATSSGTGGTDTQYF
DNA: TGTGCCACCAGCAGCGGGACAGGAGGCACAGATACGCAGTATTTT
J: TRBJ2-3
D: TRBD1
size: few
V: TRBV15

CDR3: CASSWGEDTEAFF
DNA: TGCGCCAGCAGCTGGGGGGAGGACACTGAAGCTTTCTTT
J: TRBJ1-1
D: -
size: -
V: TRBV4-3

CDR3: CAWSVGNTIYF
DNA: TGTGCCTGGAGTGTTGGAAACACCATATATTTT
J: TRBJ1-3
D: -
size: -
V: TRBV30

CDR3: CASSPLGEGANVLTF
DNA: TGTGCCAGCAGCCCCCTCGGGGAAGGGGCCAACGTCCTGACTTTC
J: TRBJ2-6
D: -
size: -
V: TRBV5-6

CDR3: CASSMGTGNTEAFF
DNA: TGTGCCAGTAGTATGGGGACAGGAAACACTGAAGCTTTCTTT
J: TRBJ1-1
D: TRBD1
size: -
V: TRBV19

CDR3: CASSLQLEKLFF
DNA: TGTGCCAGCAGCTTGCAACTCGAGAAGCTGTTTTTT
J: TRBJ2-2
D: -
size: few
V: TRBV5-4

CDR3: CASSLADEQFF
DNA: TGTGCCAGCAGCTTGGCCGATGAGCAGTTCTTC
J: TRBJ2-1
D: -
size: -
V: TRBV11-2

CDR3: CATSRDRTGGFYEQYF
DNA: TGTGCCACCAGCAGAGATCGGACAGGCGGCTTCTACGAGCAGTACTTC
J: TRBJ2-7
D: TRBD1
size: few
V: TRBV15

CDR3: CASSLVGTGKNIQYF
DNA: TGTGCCAGCAGTTTAGTCGGGACAGGGAAAAACATTCAGTACTTC
J: TRBJ2-4
D: TRBD1
size: few
V: TRBV27

CDR3: CASSLYGNSPLHF
DNA: TGTGCCAGCAGTTTATATGGCAATTCACCCCTCCACTTT
J: TRBJ1-6
D: -
size: -
V: TRBV27

CDR3: CASRDRTNYGYTF
DNA: TGTGCCAGTAGGGACAGAACTAACTATGGCTACACCTTC
J: TRBJ1-2
D: -
size: -
V: TRBV19

CDR3: CASSGGARRGGYTF
DNA: TGTGCCAGCAGTGGCGGCGCCAGAAGGGGTGGCTACACCTTC
J: TRBJ1-2
D: -
size: -
V: TRBV25-1

CDR3: CSVVPTKLAEQFF
DNA: TGCAGCGTGGTCCCAACCAAGCTAGCTGAGCAGTTCTTC
J: TRBJ2-1
D: -
size: -
V: TRBV29-1

CDR3: CASSQGVEAYTEAFF
DNA: TGTGCCAGCAGCCAAGGGGTCGAAGCCTACACTGAAGCTTTCTTT
J: TRBJ1-1
D: -
size: few
V: TRBV14

CDR3: CASSLASGGVNETQYF
DNA: TGTGCCAGCAGCTTAGCTAGCGGGGGGGTGAACGAGACCCAGTACTTC
J: TRBJ2-5
D: TRBD2
size: -
V: TRBV7-9